Listed below are T cell receptor beta chains from one sample, sequenced in a study of blood T cell repertoires in COVID-19. Assay: immunoSEQ multiplex PCR; the TCRdb copy retains only in-frame clones and omits some. This table has 130,000 or so clones, 88% appearing once. The sequencing sample was made of peripheral blood. All receptors come from a man aged 45-65 years with acute or convalescent COVID-19. The CDR3 runs from the conserved cysteine through the conserved F or W. Each record gives: clone size, J gene, D gene, V gene, CDR3 protein, CDR3 DNA. The D gene is left open where the match is weak. For some rows the clone size is stated as once, few or many, or as a class when expanded; others skip it.

NA | TRBJ1-2 | TRBD1 | TRBV5-1 | CASSVGDRVNYGYTF | TGCGCCAGCAGCGTAGGGGACAGGGTTAACTATGGCTACACCTTC
NA | TRBJ2-3 | NA | TRBV5-1 | CASSFTPTVSTDTQYF | TGCGCCAGCAGCTTCACTCCGACAGTGAGCACAGATACGCAGTATTTT
few | TRBJ2-4 | NA | TRBV11-2 | CASIWLVGVGNIQYF | TGTGCCAGCATATGGCTAGTGGGAGTCGGAAACATTCAGTACTTC
NA | TRBJ2-5 | TRBD2 | TRBV7-7 | CASSPLAGLETQYF | TGTGCCAGCAGCCCTTTAGCGGGACTCGAGACCCAGTACTTC
NA | TRBJ2-1 | TRBD2 | TRBV2 | CASSPTSGSSYNEQFF | TGTGCCAGCAGTCCGACTAGCGGGAGCTCCTACAATGAGCAGTTCTTC
medium-sized | TRBJ1-5 | NA | TRBV6-2/TRBV6-3 | CASSSGGPQHF | TGTGCCAGCAGTTCCGGGGGGCCCCAGCATTTT
NA | TRBJ1-1 | NA | TRBV3-1/TRBV3-2 | CASSQARGSGAFF | TGTGCCAGCAGCCAAGCCCGGGGAAGTGGAGCTTTCTTT
NA | TRBJ2-1 | TRBD2 | TRBV11-2 | CASSLSGAYYNEQFF | TGTGCCAGCAGCCTTAGCGGGGCCTACTACAATGAGCAGTTCTTC
NA | TRBJ2-5 | TRBD2 | TRBV5-4 | CASSLVAGGVETQYF | TGTGCCAGCAGCTTGGTAGCGGGAGGAGTTGAGACCCAGTACTTC
NA | TRBJ1-1 | NA | TRBV7-2 | CASASEGQDTEAFF | TGTGCCAGCGCATCTGAGGGCCAGGACACTGAAGCTTTCTTT
few | TRBJ2-1 | NA | TRBV7-2 | CASSSQASSSYNEQFF | TGTGCCAGCAGCTCCCAGGCCTCGAGCTCCTACAATGAGCAGTTCTTC
NA | TRBJ2-6 | NA | TRBV6-1 | CASSERAGANVLTF | TGTGCCAGCAGTGAACGGGCTGGGGCCAACGTCCTGACTTTC
NA | TRBJ2-4 | NA | TRBV6-2/TRBV6-3 | CASSFAPGLAKNIQYF | TGTGCCAGCAGTTTTGCTCCGGGACTAGCCAAAAACATTCAGTACTTC
NA | TRBJ1-2 | TRBD1 | TRBV19 | CASSIGDRDVGYTF | TGTGCCAGTAGTATAGGGGACAGGGATGTTGGCTACACCTTC
once | TRBJ2-5 | TRBD2 | TRBV6-5 | CASSYRSSGVETQYF | TGTGCCAGCAGTTACAGGAGTAGCGGGGTGGAGACCCAGTACTTC
NA | TRBJ2-3 | TRBD2 | TRBV10-3 | CAISPAGVTDTQYF | TGTGCCATCAGTCCAGCGGGAGTGACAGATACGCAGTATTTT
NA | TRBJ1-5 | NA | TRBV18 | CASSPMEWPGYNQPQHF | TGTGCCAGCTCACCAATGGAATGGCCAGGATACAATCAGCCCCAGCATTTT
NA | TRBJ2-7 | TRBD2 | TRBV25-1 | CASSSARGGYEQYF | TGTGCCAGCAGCTCGGCACGGGGGGGCTACGAGCAGTACTTC
NA | TRBJ2-7 | TRBD1 | TRBV27 | CASRRDRVGEQYF | TGTGCCAGCCGACGGGACAGGGTAGGCGAGCAGTACTTC
NA | TRBJ1-2 | TRBD1 | TRBV5-5 | CASSISGGYFYGYTF | TGTGCCAGCAGCATATCAGGGGGATACTTCTATGGCTACACCTTC
NA | TRBJ1-2 | TRBD1 | TRBV27 | CASSLTGGLDYGYTF | TGTGCCAGCAGTTTAACAGGGGGCTTGGACTATGGCTACACCTTC
NA | TRBJ1-5 | NA | TRBV19 | CASSQGGYYQPQHF | TGTGCCAGTAGCCAAGGGGGATACTATCAGCCCCAGCATTTT
NA | TRBJ2-6 | NA | TRBV4-1 | CASSQLRTAGANVLTF | TGCGCCAGCAGCCAATTAAGGACAGCCGGGGCCAACGTCCTGACTTTC
NA | TRBJ1-2 | NA | TRBV19 | CASSIEEAALDYTF | TGTGCCAGTAGTATAGAAGAGGCAGCACTTGACTACACCTTC
NA | TRBJ2-2 | NA | TRBV10-2 | CASSEGTTNTGELFF | TGCGCCAGCAGTGAAGGGACAACGAACACCGGGGAGCTGTTTTTT
NA | TRBJ2-6 | NA | TRBV6-5 | CASSYTGSGANVLTF | TGTGCCAGCAGTTACACAGGGTCTGGGGCCAACGTCCTGACTTTC
NA | TRBJ1-3 | NA | TRBV2 | CASSLGPGMGANTIYF | TGTGCCAGCAGTTTGGGCCCCGGGATGGGGGCAAACACCATATATTTT
NA | TRBJ2-1 | NA | TRBV21-1 | CASSKEGIPDRELATYNEQFF | TGTGCCAGCAGCAAAGAAGGAATACCGGACAGGGAGCTAGCGACCTACAATGAGCAGTTCTTC
NA | TRBJ1-4 | NA | TRBV19 | CASSGSRGEKLFF | TGTGCCAGTAGCGGGTCCAGGGGTGAAAAACTGTTTTTT
NA | TRBJ1-2 | NA | TRBV24-1 | CATTVWAFGYTF | TGTGCCACCACGGTCTGGGCGTTTGGCTACACCTTC
once | TRBJ2-1 | NA | TRBV9 | CASSVRGTSYNEQFF | TGTGCCAGCAGCGTCAGAGGGACTTCCTACAATGAGCAGTTCTTC
NA | TRBJ2-1 | NA | TRBV15 | CATSGPQGRVYNEQFF | TGTGCCACCAGCGGCCCTCAGGGAAGGGTCTACAATGAGCAGTTCTTC
NA | TRBJ1-5 | NA | TRBV4-1 | CASSQDPRQPQHF | TGCGCCAGCAGCCAAGATCCGAGGCAGCCCCAGCATTTT
NA | TRBJ2-1 | TRBD2 | TRBV14 | CASSLRLAGRGEQFF | TGTGCCAGCAGCCTTAGACTAGCGGGAAGGGGTGAGCAGTTCTTC
NA | TRBJ2-3 | NA | TRBV3-1/TRBV3-2 | CASSQGWRSTDTQYF | TGTGCCAGCAGCCAAGGGTGGAGAAGCACAGATACGCAGTATTTT
NA | TRBJ2-1 | NA | TRBV5-1 | CASSSQTLANEQFF | TGCGCCAGCAGCTCCCAGACCCTAGCAAATGAGCAGTTCTTC
NA | TRBJ2-7 | NA | TRBV5-6 | CASRGNSYEQYF | TGTGCCAGCCGCGGCAACTCCTACGAGCAGTACTTC
NA | TRBJ2-7 | TRBD1 | TRBV5-3 | CARTQGEQYF | TGTGCCAGGACCCAGGGGGAGCAGTATTTC
NA | TRBJ2-1 | TRBD2 | TRBV3-1/TRBV3-2 | CASSQGTSYNEQFF | TGTGCCAGCAGCCAAGGGACTAGCTACAATGAGCAGTTCTTC
NA | TRBJ1-6 | TRBD1 | TRBV7-9 | CASSLGGTGTGNSPLHF | TGTGCCAGCAGCTTAGGCGGGACAGGGACGGGGAATTCACCCCTCCACTTT
NA | TRBJ1-1 | NA | TRBV20-1 | CSASSGATEAFF | TGCAGTGCTAGTTCAGGGGCGACTGAAGCTTTCTTT
NA | TRBJ2-2 | TRBD1 | TRBV19 | CASSIGTGQSGTGELFF | TGTGCCAGTAGTATCGGGACAGGCCAAAGTGGCACCGGGGAGCTGTTTTTT
NA | TRBJ2-3 | NA | TRBV3-1/TRBV3-2 | CASSQEDLDTQYF | TGTGCCAGCAGCCAGGAAGACTTAGATACGCAGTATTTT
NA | TRBJ1-1 | NA | TRBV25-1 | CASSELSEAFF | TGTGCCAGCAGTGAATTATCTGAAGCTTTCTTT
NA | TRBJ2-1 | NA | TRBV2 | CASSELEASYNEQFF | TGTGCCAGCAGTGAACTGGAGGCCTCCTACAATGAGCAGTTCTTC